Shown below are 31 T cell receptor beta chains from a single sample sequenced in a study of OX40 agonist ivuxolimab in advanced cancers. The assay was immunoSEQ multiplex PCR, and TCRdb's table has in-frame clones only and misses some. The sample holds over 65,000 clones, roughly four fifths seen once. This sample comprised CD4+ or CD8+ T cells sorted from blood, obtained in a trial of the OX40 agonist ivuxolimab. These receptors were collected from an adult with an advanced solid tumor such as melanoma, head and neck, liver or kidney cancer.

V usage is TRBV6-1 and J usage is TRBJ2-1; 10 nucleotides line up with TRBD2. This CDR3 has 14 amino acids. With 7 bases clipped from V and 6 bases from J, the junction kept 6 bases outside the gene matches. The germline V gene encodes CDR1 MNHNS and CDR2 SASEGT. CDR3 in DNA: TGTGCCAGCAAGGAGTTAGCGGGAGGCAATGAGCAGTTCTTC. Protein sequence: CASKELAGGNEQFF.

The V gene is TRBV27, the J gene TRBJ1-2; possible D gene TRBD1, 5 bases. Germline CDR1 is MNHEY and CDR2 is SMNVEV (reference sequence). CDR3 length: 15 residues. The V end was cut by 6 bases, the J end by 7 bases, with 21 bases between. The CDR3 region has the DNA TGTGCCAGCAGAACATGGCAGGGTGGGGTCCGTGGCTACACCTTC. Protein: CASRTWQGGVRGYTF.

The chain recombines TRBV6-6 with TRBJ2-5; a possible D gene is TRBD1 (5 bases). V lost 3 bases to trimming and J lost 5 bases, with 13 bases between them. There are 14 residues in the CDR3. Germline loops: CDR1 MNHNY, CDR2 SVGAGI (reference sequence). CDR3 bases: TGTGCCAGCAGTTATGACCAAAGGGGCGAGACCCAGTACTTC. Protein sequence: CASSYDQRGETQYF.

The chain carries TRBV7-2 and TRBJ2-1; D could derive from TRBD1 or TRBD2 (5 bases each). V gave up 4 bases and J gave up 4 bases, with 17 bases separating them. Germline V gene sequence: CDR1 SGHTA, CDR2 FQGNSA. CDR3 length equals 16 residues. Here the CDR3 reads CASSSIRGAFYNEQFF. The CDR3 nucleotides are TGTGCCAGCAGCTCAATCCGAGGGGCATTTTACAATGAGCAGTTCTTC.

CDR3 region: CSVAAQGKTEAFF. The CDR3, as DNA: TGCAGCGTTGCCGCACAGGGTAAAACTGAAGCTTTCTTT. The chain is built from TRBV29-1 and TRBJ1-1, with TRBD1 as a possible D gene (6 bases). Trimming removed 4 bases from V and 5 bases from J, with 14 bases in between. CDR1 and CDR2 from the germline V gene are SQVTM and ANQGSEA. CDR3 size: 13 residues.

The chain carries TRBV19 and TRBJ1-4; D unclear. The V end lost 2 bases, the J end lost 5 bases, and 12 bases lay between the germline ends. CDR1 is LNHDA and CDR2 is SQIVND in the germline V gene (reference sequence). This CDR3 is 15 amino acids long. CDR3 residues: CASSISSHPNEKLFF. CDR3 in DNA: TGTGCCAGTAGTATAAGTAGCCATCCGAATGAAAAACTGTTTTTT.

V gene TRBV18 combines with J gene TRBJ1-3; TRBD1 might be the D (6 bases). The germline V gene has CDR1 KGHSH and CDR2 LQKENI. V shed 2 bases and J shed 0 bases, with 14 bases lying between them. The CDR3 covers 17 residues. The CDR3 spells CASSPSGGTRSGNTIYF. The CDR3 DNA reads TGTGCCAGCTCACCATCGGGGGGCACCCGCTCTGGAAACACCATATATTTT.

The chain is built from TRBV28 and TRBJ2-1; D is unclear. The V end lost 3 bases, the J end lost 8 bases, and 5 bases lay between the germline ends. The CDR3 has 11 amino acids. Germline V gene data show CDR1 as MDHEN and CDR2 as SYDVKM. CDR3 region: CASSFPHEQFF. DNA of the CDR3: TGTGCCAGCAGTTTCCCCCATGAGCAGTTCTTC.

This chain connects TRBV4-1 to TRBJ2-2; either TRBD1 or TRBD2 may supply D (5 bases each). V lost 5 bases and J 5 bases, leaving 24 bases between the germline ends. CDR3 size: 18 residues. The germline V gene has CDR1 MGHRA and CDR2 YSYEKL. The CDR3 protein is CASSSPTGWGEGTGELFF. CDR3 bases: TGCGCCAGCAGCAGCCCCACTGGATGGGGAGAGGGGACCGGGGAGCTGTTTTTT.

The V gene is TRBV2, the J gene TRBJ2-3; 8 nucleotides agree with TRBD1. Losses at the gene ends were 5 bases for V and 4 bases for J; bases not matched to a gene: 5. CDR3 length: 14 amino acids. The germline gives CDR1 SNHLY, CDR2 FYNNEI. CDR3 DNA sequence: TGTGCCAGCAGTCGGACAGGGTATCCAGATACGCAGTATTTT. Translation: CASSRTGYPDTQYF.

The CDR3 DNA follows: TGTGCCAGCATTAAGGACAGGGCAGAAGGTCAGCCCCAGCATTTT. Translation gives CASIKDRAEGQPQHF. J is TRBJ1-5 and V is TRBV2, with 8 bases lining up with TRBD1. Germline V gene data show CDR1 as SNHLY and CDR2 as FYNNEI. This CDR3 has 15 residues. The V and J ends lost 7 bases and 6 bases, in that order; junction bases with no gene match: 11.

The CDR3 region is CASKNSGSSDTQYF. The CDR3 DNA is TGTGCCAGCAAGAATAGCGGGAGTTCAGATACGCAGTATTTT. V and J are TRBV2 and TRBJ2-3; 9 bases are a match to TRBD2. Trimming cost V 7 bases and J 4 bases; bases outside gene matches: 6. The CDR3 is 14 amino acids. Germline V gene lookup returns CDR1 SNHLY and CDR2 FYNNEI.

This sequence joins TRBV7-2 and TRBJ2-7, with 7 bases aligning to TRBD2. Germline CDR1 SGHTA, CDR2 FQGNSA. The CDR3 sequence is 15 residues long. V lost 1 base, J lost 2 bases, and 5 bases stayed unmatched. The CDR3 reads CASSLGASGTYEQYF. CDR3 DNA: TGTGCCAGCAGCTTAGGGGCTAGCGGTACCTACGAGCAGTACTTC.

V is TRBV7-2 and J is TRBJ2-7; TRBD1 matches at 11 bases. Germline V lookup: CDR1 SGHTA, CDR2 FQGNSA. The V segment lost 5 bases and the J segment 3 bases; nucleotides outside the gene matches: 6. CDR3 length: 15 amino acids. The CDR3 reads CASSQGQGAGYEQYF. The CDR3 DNA reads TGTGCCAGCAGCCAAGGACAGGGGGCGGGCTACGAGCAGTACTTC.

The chain recombines TRBV6-6 with TRBJ2-6; D unclear. This CDR3 has 13 residues. CDR1 and CDR2 from the germline V gene are MNHNY and SVGAGI (reference sequence). V lost 10 bases, J lost 5 bases, and 12 bases lay in between. The CDR3 spells CAIRTRRANVLTF. The CDR3 DNA sequence: TGTGCCATCCGCACCAGGAGGGCCAACGTCCTGACTTTC.

There are a few counts of this clone. V usage is TRBV2 and J usage is TRBJ2-7; 8 bases are shared with TRBD1. Germline lookup yields CDR1 SNHLY and CDR2 FYNNEI. J was trimmed by 3 bases and V by 6 bases; bases with no gene match: 7. The CDR3 runs 14 residues. CDR3 protein: CASRQQGVSYEQYF. The CDR3 coding sequence is TGTGCCAGCAGGCAACAGGGGGTAAGCTACGAGCAGTACTTC.

This chain links TRBV2 with TRBJ1-5; 8 positions agree with TRBD1. Per germline, CDR1 SNHLY and CDR2 FYNNEI. The CDR3 loop spans 13 amino acids. V was clipped by 7 bases and J by 7 bases; unmatched bases: 6. CDR3 bases: TGTGCCAGCAACCAGGACAGGGAACAGCCCCAGCATTTT. It specifies CASNQDREQPQHF.

V gene TRBV5-1 combines with J gene TRBJ2-3; D perhaps matches TRBD1 (6 bases). This CDR3 has 13 amino acids. In germline, CDR1 is SGHRS, CDR2 YFSETQ. V lost 3 bases to trimming and J lost 4 bases, with 9 bases between them. The CDR3 region is CASSYQGPDTQYF. CDR3 DNA sequence: TGCGCCAGCAGCTACCAGGGGCCAGATACGCAGTATTTT.

The rearrangement uses TRBV7-2 and TRBJ1-2, with 8 nucleotides matching TRBD1. The germline V gene encodes CDR1 SGHTA and CDR2 FQGNSA. The CDR3 runs to 15 residues. Losses at the gene ends were 2 bases for V and 3 bases for J; bases not matched to a gene: 5. The CDR3 loop reads CASSLLQGAHYGYTF. The CDR3 region has the DNA TGTGCCAGCAGCTTACTCCAGGGGGCTCACTATGGCTACACCTTC. Together with reference TRBV7-2 and TRBJ1-2, the CDR3 gives the full variable domain: GAGVSQSPSNKVTEKGKDVELRCDPISGHTALYWYRQSLGQGLEFLIYFQGNSAPDKSGLPSDRFSAERTGGSVSTLTIQRTQQEDSAVYLCASSLLQGAHYGYTFGSGTRLTVV.

The genes are TRBV5-1 and TRBJ1-6; weak D call: TRBD1 (6 bases). The CDR3 runs 14 residues. Germline CDR1 is SGHRS and CDR2 is YFSETQ. Trimming stripped 7 bases from V and 9 bases from J, with 17 bases between. The CDR3 protein is CASGEGGGGSPLHF. In nucleotides, the CDR3 is TGCGCCAGCGGAGAGGGGGGGGGTGGTTCACCCCTCCACTTT.

The chain is built from TRBV5-4 and TRBJ2-5; 10 bases match TRBD1. J lost 5 bases, V lost 0 bases, and 1 base had no gene match. Germline lookup yields CDR1 SGHNT and CDR2 YYREEE (reference sequence). This CDR3 spans 14 amino acids. The chain's CDR3 is CASSLGDRGETQYF. CDR3 bases: TGTGCCAGCAGCTTGGGGGACAGGGGTGAGACCCAGTACTTC.

V usage is TRBV21-1 and J usage is TRBJ2-5; no DNA check was done on the table's D call, TRBD1. TRBV21-1 is deemed a pseudogene. The CDR3 is made up of 15 amino acids. DNA of the CDR3: TGTGCCAGCAGCCACCCCGGGACAAACCAAGAGACCCAGTACTTC. It yields the protein CASSHPGTNQETQYF.

The chain uses TRBV10-3 and TRBJ2-7, with a possible D match to TRBD2 (6 bases). Trimming left V 0 bases short and J 6 bases short, with 9 bases between. CDR3 length equals 13 residues. The germline V gene has CDR1 ENHRY and CDR2 SYGVKD. The CDR3, as DNA: TGTGCCATCAGTGAGTCGATGGGAGGCGAGCAGTACTTC. Protein sequence: CAISESMGGEQYF.

The rearrangement links TRBV28 to TRBJ2-2; D gene ambiguous. V lost 8 bases, J lost 0 bases, and 7 bases lay in between. The CDR3 is made up of 13 amino acids. Per germline, CDR1 MDHEN and CDR2 SYDVKM. The CDR3 sequence is CASLVSNTGELFF. The CDR3, as DNA: TGTGCCAGCCTGGTTTCGAACACCGGGGAGCTGTTTTTT.

This chain links TRBV15 with TRBJ1-1, with 7 bases matching TRBD1. After removal of 3 bases from V and 0 bases from J, the junction contained 4 bases not matched to a gene. The CDR3 is 15 amino acids. The V gene's germline CDR1 is LNHNV and CDR2 YYDKDF (reference sequence). This chain's CDR3 is CATSSPTGMNTEAFF. DNA for the CDR3: TGTGCCACCAGCAGCCCGACAGGGATGAACACTGAAGCTTTCTTT.

This clone was seen only once. V and J are TRBV7-8 and TRBJ2-7, with 8 bases lining up with TRBD2. This CDR3 comprises 19 residues. CDR1 is SGHVS, CDR2 FQNEAQ, per germline. The J segment lost 1 base and the V segment lost 0 bases, leaving 14 bases of the junction unmatched. CDR3 sequence (DNA): TGTGCCAGCAGCTTAGCGTTTACCGGGACTAGGATTAGGTCCTACGAGCAGTACTTC. Protein: CASSLAFTGTRIRSYEQYF.

V and J are TRBV19 and TRBJ1-5; 9 positions agree with TRBD1. From germline, CDR1 is LNHDA and CDR2 SQIVND (reference sequence). V was pared by 7 bases and J by 1 base, with 8 bases of the junction left unmatched. This CDR3 has 16 residues. The CDR3 DNA sequence: TGTGCCAGTATGGGGGACAGGGACTTGAGCAATCAGCCCCAGCATTTT. This gives the protein CASMGDRDLSNQPQHF.

This sequence joins TRBV6-5 and TRBJ1-2; TRBD1 matches 7 bases. Germline values: CDR1 MNHEY, CDR2 SVGAGI. CDR3 size: 15 residues. Trimming removed 6 bases from V and 4 bases from J; junction bases left unmatched: 11. This chain's CDR3 is CASSPDRDPLYGYTF. Written as DNA, the CDR3 is TGTGCCAGCAGCCCCGACAGGGACCCACTCTATGGCTACACCTTC.

CDR3 in amino acids: CASTPRDTNGETQYF. The CDR3 DNA reads TGTGCCAGCACCCCCCGGGACACCAACGGGGAGACCCAGTACTTC. The genes are TRBV6-5 and TRBJ2-5, with a possible D match to TRBD1 (6 bases). Germline V lookup: CDR1 MNHEY, CDR2 SVGAGI. The CDR3 covers 15 residues. V lost 7 bases to trimming and J lost 5 bases, with 20 bases between them.

Here the CDR3 DNA reads TGTGCCAGCAGTGGTGGGACTAGCGGCTCCGTCCAGTATTTT. Protein: CASSGGTSGSVQYF. V usage is TRBV2 and J usage is TRBJ2-3; 11 nucleotides line up with TRBD2. Germline CDR1 and CDR2: SNHLY and FYNNEI. V was clipped by 4 bases and J by 12 bases; unmatched bases: 9. The CDR3 runs 14 residues.

The CDR3 protein is CAISEGGREGYTF. The DNA for the CDR3 is TGTGCCATCAGTGAAGGGGGAAGAGAGGGCTACACCTTC. This chain connects TRBV10-3 to TRBJ1-2; a possible D gene is TRBD1 (6 bases). Germline V gene lookup returns CDR1 ENHRY and CDR2 SYGVKD. The V gene lost 3 bases and the J gene lost 8 bases, with 13 bases spanning the gap. This CDR3 has 13 residues.